The sequence of this T cell receptor beta chain was determined in a study of cytomegalovirus exposure and HLA in healthy donors. Study results and caveats: When the data were analyzed later, several of the most significant clusters appeared to be linked to common viral pathogens. Indistinguishability led to the exclusion of some V segments, TRBV6-2 and TRBV6-3 included. Reportedly, fewer N-insertions than the approximately 690-donor mean appeared in an Asian-associated ancestry cluster in a later analysis. Most observed TCR sequences were rare, whereas some public TCRs were detected in many donors.

Germline CDR1 LNHDA, CDR2 SQIVND (reference sequence). The CDR3 covers 13 residues. V lost 3 bases and J lost 5, with 11 bases in between. A remark on this clone: No antigen is known for it.

PCR used 60 Vbeta primers and 13 Jbeta primers. Assay used: immunoSEQ multiplex PCR; TCRdb lists only in-frame clones, some missing. This table holds roughly 57,000 clones. The chain combines TRBV19 with TRBJ2-7; D might be TRBD1 (6 bases). The TCR sequence derives from a man aged 18 to 30 in good health and CMV-seropositive. Sequencing used PBMCs. The chain's CDR3 is CASSMTGSNEQYF. As DNA, the CDR3 is TGTGCCAGTAGTATGACAGGCTCGAACGAGCAGTACTTC. The full variable domain, rest sourced from reference TRBV19 and TRBJ2-7, is DGGITQSPKYLFRKEGQNVTLSCEQNLNHDAMYWYRQDPGQGLRLIYYSQIVNDFQKGDIAEGYSVSREKKESFPLTVTSAQKNPTAFYLCASSMTGSNEQYFGPGTRLTVT.